These 32 T cell receptor beta chains were all obtained from the same sample, sequenced in a study of cytomegalovirus exposure and HLA in healthy donors (dated by TCRdb to the late 2010s). The library was made by the immunoSEQ multiplex PCR assay. For the multiplex PCR, a mixture combining 60 forward primers for TCR Vbeta segments and 13 reverse primers for TCR Jbeta segments was used. The table was pulled from immuneACCESS by TCRdb, which kept in-frame rearrangements only. Such tables lose some clones; where checked, under half of the loss comes from unresolved V genes, and the rest has no known cause. The table for this sample lists approximately 150,000 clones; around two thirds of them were counted only once. 1.1% to 1.5% of the sample lies in the top ten. Sequenced material: PBMCs. The source of these receptors is a man between 45 and 60 years old in good health and CMV-seronegative.

This clone occurred once. The chain couples TRBV13 to TRBJ1-2; D gene uncertain. V lost 0 bases to trimming and J lost 3 bases, with 14 bases between them. Germline assignment: CDR1 PRHDT and CDR2 FYEKMQ (reference sequence). This CDR3 has 16 amino acids. The CDR3, as DNA: TGTGCCAGCAGCTTAGGACAGACCTTGAAGGACTATGGCTACACCTTC. It yields the protein CASSLGQTLKDYGYTF.

This clone appeared a few times. The chain couples TRBV5-1 to TRBJ1-1; 9 bases agree with TRBD1. This CDR3 is built from 16 residues. CDR1 is SGHRS and CDR2 is YFSETQ in the germline V gene. The V segment lost 2 bases and the J segment 3 bases; nucleotides outside the gene matches: 8. The CDR3: CASSFIQGAGDTEAFF. Written as DNA, the CDR3 is TGCGCCAGCAGCTTTATACAGGGGGCCGGGGACACTGAAGCTTTCTTT.

In its sample, this clone was seen a few times. This chain uses TRBV10-3 with TRBJ1-1, with D hard to call. Germline CDR1 reads ENHRY; CDR2 reads SYGVKD. V was shortened by 1 base and J by 8 bases, with 8 bases between the two germline ends. The CDR3 contains 12 residues. The CDR3 loop is CAISEWADEAFF. The CDR3 nucleotides read TGTGCCATCAGTGAGTGGGCAGACGAAGCTTTCTTT.

The genes are TRBV7-2 and TRBJ2-3; D might be TRBD1 (6 bases). CDR1 SGHTA and CDR2 FQGNSA come from the germline V gene. The V and J ends lost 5 bases and 2 bases respectively, with 11 bases between them. The CDR3 has 14 amino acids. The CDR3 is CASSRRTATDTQYF. DNA of the CDR3: TGTGCCAGCAGCCGTAGGACAGCCACAGATACGCAGTATTTT.

The chain links TRBV4-1 to TRBJ2-5, with TRBD2 matching over 9 bases. The last part of the DNA fits TRBJ2-7 better; the J call may be wrong. CDR1 and CDR2 from the germline V gene are MGHRA and YSYEKL. The CDR3 runs 17 residues. The CDR3 protein is CASSRSGGSGGSYEQYF. The CDR3 DNA follows: TGCGCCAGCAGCCGCTCGGGGGGTAGCGGGGGCTCCTACGAGCAGTACTTC.

This clone turned up a few times. The sample holds other DNA sequences that translate to the same CDR3. The V gene is TRBV7-4, the J gene TRBJ1-1, with D possibly TRBD1 on 5 matching bases. Trimming shortened V by 1 base and J by 1 base, and 7 bases separated the two germline ends. Germline lookup yields CDR1 SGHVT and CDR2 SQSDAQ. This CDR3 has 14 amino acids. The CDR3 sequence: CASSLGQKNTEAFF. In DNA form, the CDR3 reads TGTGCCAGCAGCTTAGGACAGAAGAACACTGAAGCTTTCTTT.

The genes are TRBV2 and TRBJ1-1; 11 bases match TRBD1. In germline, CDR1 is SNHLY, CDR2 FYNNEI. The CDR3 is 13 amino acids. Trimming at V came to 5 bases and at J to 10 bases, leaving 6 bases not matched to a gene. The DNA of the CDR3 is TGTGCCAGCAGTCCCGGGACAGGGGGGGCAGCTTTCTTT. Translation: CASSPGTGGAAFF. The entire variable domain, with the rest obtained from reference TRBV2 and TRBJ1-1, is as follows: EPEVTQTPSHQVTQMGQEVILRCVPISNHLYFYWYRQILGQKVEFLVSFYNNEISEKSEIFDDQFSVERPDGSNFTLKIRSTKLEDSAMYFCASSPGTGGAAFFGQGTRLTVV.

V usage is TRBV28 and J usage is TRBJ1-5; 7 bases match TRBD1. Germline CDR1 reads MDHEN; CDR2 reads SYDVKM. The V gene end was trimmed by 6 bases and the J gene end by 2 bases; junction bases not matched to a gene: 4. The CDR3 totals 14 residues. The CDR3 reads CASRRQGGNQPQHF. The CDR3 region has the DNA TGTGCCAGCAGAAGACAGGGAGGCAATCAGCCCCAGCATTTT.

V and J are TRBV9 and TRBJ2-1, with D tentatively TRBD2 (7 bases). Trimming took off 0 bases at V and 5 bases at J, with 12 bases between the two ends. The CDR3 is made up of 15 amino acids. The germline V gene has CDR1 SGDLS and CDR2 YYNGEE. The CDR3 spells CASSVVQGRDNEQFF. DNA of the CDR3: TGTGCCAGCAGCGTAGTTCAGGGGAGGGACAATGAGCAGTTCTTC.

This sequence joins TRBV7-8 and TRBJ1-5; 9 nucleotides align to TRBD1. This CDR3 has 14 amino acids. Germline V gene data show CDR1 as SGHVS and CDR2 as FQNEAQ. Trimming at V came to 4 bases and at J to 7 bases, leaving 5 bases not matched to a gene. The CDR3 DNA reads TGTGCCAGCAGCTACGGGACAGGGAACCAGCCCCAGCATTTT. It specifies CASSYGTGNQPQHF.

This rearrangement joins TRBV4-2 to TRBJ1-2, with unresolved D. Trimming shortened V by 0 bases and J by 1 base, and 12 bases separated the two germline ends. The CDR3 covers 16 residues. Per germline, CDR1 LGHNA and CDR2 YNFKEQ. The CDR3 region has the DNA TGTGCCAGCAGCCAAGATACGGCCGGGGATAACTATGGCTACACCTTC. Protein: CASSQDTAGDNYGYTF.

As to this clone: Mismatch with germline at one junction end may stem from a read error. V gene TRBV7-9 combines with J gene TRBJ1-2, with a possible D match to TRBD1 (6 bases). Germline values: CDR1 SEHNR, CDR2 FQNEAQ (reference sequence). The CDR3 has 13 residues. CDR3 in amino acids: CSSTRGGDYGYTF. CDR3 DNA: TGTTCCAGCACTAGGGGGGGAGACTATGGCTACACCTTC.

V is TRBV7-9 and J is TRBJ2-1; D gene uncertain. Trimming shortened V by 5 bases and J by 4 bases, and 18 bases separated the two germline ends. The CDR3 is 16 residues long. Germline CDR1 SEHNR, CDR2 FQNEAQ (reference sequence). For the CDR3, the DNA is TGTGCCAGCAGCCCCCCGCTCCCCTCCGGTTACAATGAGCAGTTCTTC. This encodes CASSPPLPSGYNEQFF. Together with reference TRBV7-9 and TRBJ2-1, the CDR3 gives the full variable domain: DTGVSQNPRHKITKRGQNVTFRCDPISEHNRLYWYRQTLGQGPEFLTYFQNEAQLEKSRLLSDRFSAERPKGSFSTLEIQRTEQGDSAMYLCASSPPLPSGYNEQFFGPGTRLTVL.

The chain carries TRBV5-4 and TRBJ1-6, with 10 positions matching TRBD1. Germline V gives CDR1 SGHNT, CDR2 YYREEE (reference sequence). The J segment lost 8 bases and the V segment lost 2 bases, leaving 4 bases of the junction unmatched. CDR3 length: 15 residues. The CDR3 reads CASSFRDRGYSPLHF. Here the CDR3 DNA reads TGTGCCAGCAGCTTTCGGGACAGGGGTTATTCACCCCTCCACTTT.

The chain uses TRBV2 and TRBJ1-2; D perhaps matches TRBD1 (6 bases). The germline V gene has CDR1 SNHLY and CDR2 FYNNEI. Trimming removed 6 bases from V and 1 base from J, with 12 bases in between. The CDR3 totals 14 residues. DNA of the CDR3: TGTGCCAGCAGACTGAACAGGGTTAACTATGGCTACACCTTC. Protein product: CASRLNRVNYGYTF.

The J gene is TRBJ2-2, the V gene TRBV5-1; 10 bases fit TRBD1. The germline V gene encodes CDR1 SGHRS and CDR2 YFSETQ. J lost 6 bases, V lost 3 bases, and 8 bases had no gene match. This CDR3 is built from 16 residues. The CDR3 spells CASSYAGQGKAGELFF. CDR3 in DNA: TGCGCCAGCAGCTACGCGGGACAGGGGAAGGCCGGGGAGCTGTTTTTT.

The rearrangement joins TRBV5-1 to TRBJ2-7; 9 bases line up with TRBD1. Trimming took 6 bases from V and 3 from J; bases not matched to a gene: 10. CDR3 length: 15 amino acids. Germline CDR1 SGHRS, CDR2 YFSETQ. The CDR3 DNA sequence: TGCGCCAGCAACCCCGGACCGGGACAGGGCTACGAGCAGTACTTC. The encoded protein is CASNPGPGQGYEQYF.

J is TRBJ1-3 and V is TRBV25-1; no clear D gene. Trimming shortened V by 3 bases and J by 0 bases, and 6 bases separated the two germline ends. Per the germline V gene, CDR1 is MGHDK and CDR2 is SYGVNS. The CDR3 totals 14 residues. Here the CDR3 DNA reads TGTGCCAGCAGTGACCGGGGCTCTGGAAACACCATATATTTT. Protein product: CASSDRGSGNTIYF.

V is TRBV18 and J is TRBJ2-1; 7 positions agree with TRBD1. This CDR3 has 14 amino acids. The ends lost 2 bases at V and 9 bases at J; junction bases unmatched: 7. CDR1 is KGHSH, CDR2 LQKENI, per germline. The CDR3 DNA reads TGTGCCAGCTCACCAGGGACAGCACAGGGTGAGCAGTTCTTC. This sequence encodes CASSPGTAQGEQFF. The full variable domain, with the rest looked up from reference TRBV18 and TRBJ2-1, is NAGVMQNPRHLVRRRGQEARLRCSPMKGHSHVYWYRQLPEEGLKFMVYLQKENIIDESGMPKERFSAEFPKEGPSILRIQQVVRGDSAAYFCASSPGTAQGEQFFGPGTRLTVL.

This clone was counted between two and nine times. The chain combines TRBV6-5 with TRBJ1-1; tentative D call: TRBD1 (6 bases). The CDR3 runs 14 residues. V was shortened by 7 bases and J by 3 bases, with 15 bases between the two germline ends. The germline gives CDR1 MNHEY, CDR2 SVGAGI. In DNA, the CDR3 is TGTGCCAGCACCCGTGGGGGGGGCGACACTGAAGCTTTCTTT. Residues: CASTRGGGDTEAFF.

The chain couples TRBV21-1 to TRBJ1-2; the DNA was not compared with TRBD1, the D call given in the table. TRBV21-1 is reported as a pseudogene. The CDR3 runs 16 residues. CDR3 in DNA: TGTGCCAGCAGCAATGGAGACAGGGACACTAACTATGGCTACACCTTC. Translated, it gives CASSNGDRDTNYGYTF.

This clone was detected a few times. The V gene is TRBV6-6, the J gene TRBJ2-7; tentative D call: TRBD1 (5 bases). The CDR3 runs to 14 residues. CDR1 is MNHNY and CDR2 is SVGAGI in the germline V gene (reference sequence). Deletions cut 6 bases from V and 3 bases from J, with 15 bases between. This chain's CDR3 is CASSPWGNNYEQYF. As DNA, the CDR3 is TGTGCCAGCAGCCCGTGGGGCAACAACTACGAGCAGTACTTC.

This clone appeared a few times. J is TRBJ2-3 and V is TRBV19; 7 bases are a match to TRBD2. The V and J ends lost 5 bases and 6 bases, in that order; junction bases with no gene match: 8. The germline V gene has CDR1 LNHDA and CDR2 SQIVND (reference sequence). This CDR3 is built from 14 residues. The CDR3 here is CASSLRDYADTQYF. The CDR3 DNA follows: TGTGCCAGTAGTCTCCGGGACTACGCGGATACGCAGTATTTT.

The CDR3 nucleotides read TGTGCCAGCAGCTTATATGCAGATACGCAGTATTTT. It yields the protein CASSLYADTQYF. The genes are TRBV7-2 and TRBJ2-3; D gene ambiguous. Trimming removed 2 bases at V and 4 bases at J, with 4 bases between. Per germline, CDR1 SGHTA and CDR2 FQGNSA. The CDR3 loop spans 12 amino acids. The variable domain in full, with the rest retrieved from reference TRBV7-2 and TRBJ2-3, is GAGVSQSPSNKVTEKGKDVELRCDPISGHTALYWYRQSLGQGLEFLIYFQGNSAPDKSGLPSDRFSAERTGGSVSTLTIQRTQQEDSAVYLCASSLYADTQYFGPGTRLTVL.

This clone was seen only once. The rearrangement uses TRBV25-1 and TRBJ1-2; 7 nucleotides agree with TRBD1. In germline, CDR1 is MGHDK, CDR2 SYGVNS. With V trimmed by 5 bases and J by 5 bases, 11 bases remained unmatched. The CDR3 is 15 residues long. The CDR3 reads CASSHKGKGAYGYTF. DNA for the CDR3: TGTGCCAGCAGTCACAAAGGGAAGGGGGCATATGGCTACACCTTC.

The CDR3 nucleotides are TGTGCCAGCAGTGAAGCGAGGGCCCGTGCAGCTTTCTTT. It is translated as CASSEARARAAFF. V is TRBV2 and J is TRBJ1-1; D is ambiguous. The CDR3 is 13 residues long. Trimming shortened V by 0 bases and J by 10 bases, and 12 bases separated the two germline ends. Germline lookup yields CDR1 SNHLY and CDR2 FYNNEI.

This clone was detected ten times or more. V usage is TRBV5-6 and J usage is TRBJ2-1; D gene uncertain. CDR1 and CDR2 (germline): SGHDT, YYEEEE. The V gene lost 1 base and the J gene lost 0 bases, with 8 bases spanning the gap. This CDR3 contains 15 residues. CDR3: CASSLNSISYNEQFF. Written as DNA, the CDR3 is TGTGCCAGCAGCTTGAATTCTATCTCCTACAATGAGCAGTTCTTC.

The chain combines TRBV10-1 with TRBJ1-1; TRBD1 agrees at 9 bases. This CDR3 region has 18 residues. Germline V gene lookup returns CDR1 WNHNN and CDR2 SYGVQD (reference sequence). V shed 0 bases, J shed 11 bases, and the junction held 19 bases outside the gene matches. This CDR3 reads CASSESGLLTGGYLKAFF. CDR3 DNA: TGCGCCAGCAGTGAGTCGGGGTTATTAACAGGGGGCTACCTGAAGGCTTTCTTT.

The chain links TRBV9 to TRBJ2-5; 8 positions match TRBD2. The J call may be in error: the DNA end matches TRBJ2-7 better. CDR1 is SGDLS, CDR2 YYNGEE, per germline. The CDR3 is 16 amino acids. The CDR3, as DNA: TGTGCCAGCAGCGTAGGGGCTAGCGGGTCCTCCTACGAGCAGTACTTC. This codes for CASSVGASGSSYEQYF.

The rearrangement links TRBV5-1 to TRBJ1-1; 9 bases map to TRBD1. The CDR3 length is 16 residues. Germline trimming cut 0 bases from V and 0 bases from J; bases unmatched to any gene: 3. CDR1 SGHRS and CDR2 YFSETQ come from the germline V gene. The CDR3 region is CASSLGRTGVNTEAFF. The DNA for the CDR3 is TGCGCCAGCAGCTTGGGGCGGACAGGGGTGAACACTGAAGCTTTCTTT. Variable domain in full (rest from reference TRBV5-1 and TRBJ1-1): KAGVTQTPRYLIKTRGQQVTLSCSPISGHRSVSWYQQTPGQGLQFLFEYFSETQRNKGNFPGRFSGRQFSNSRSEMNVSTLELGDSALYLCASSLGRTGVNTEAFFGQGTRLTVV.

The chain joins TRBV7-8 to TRBJ2-7; 8 positions agree with TRBD2. Unmatched junction bases numbered 17, after V lost 2 bases and J lost 2 bases. In germline, CDR1 is SGHVS, CDR2 FQNEAQ. CDR3 length equals 19 residues. CDR3 sequence reads: CASSLLSTGGSGAPYEQYF. CDR3 sequence (DNA): TGTGCCAGCAGCTTACTATCTACGGGGGGTAGCGGGGCGCCCTACGAGCAGTACTTC.

The V call is TRBV6-5, the J call TRBJ1-2; possible D gene TRBD1, 5 bases. V shed 3 bases and J shed 4 bases, with 18 bases lying between them. The CDR3 runs to 16 residues. The germline V gene has CDR1 MNHEY and CDR2 SVGAGI. The chain's CDR3 is CASSYESTTGAYGYTF. The CDR3 DNA is TGTGCCAGCAGTTATGAATCAACTACTGGGGCCTATGGCTACACCTTC.